Sequencing of this TCR beta chain was carried out in a study of cytomegalovirus exposure and HLA in healthy donors. This CDR3 is 15 amino acids long. CDR1 is SGHDT and CDR2 is YYEEEE in the germline V gene. Healthy individuals who donated bone marrow served as the donors. A multiplex PCR was run with 60 Vbeta primers and 13 Jbeta primers. Measured with immunoSEQ multiplex PCR; TCRdb has only the in-frame clones, and not every one. The data contain approximately 79,000 clones, around 79% of them singletons. The sequenced sample was PBMCs. This chain uses TRBV5-6 with TRBJ2-5; 9 bases are a match to TRBD1. The J call may be wrong; the DNA end is better matched by TRBJ2-7. The sequence derives from a woman aged 40 to 49 in good health and CMV-seropositive. CDR3 loop: CASSLDGTGFYEQYF. The CDR3 coding sequence is TGTGCCAGCAGCTTGGATGGGACAGGGTTCTACGAGCAGTACTTC.